The 3 T cell receptor beta chains in this list originate from one sample, sequenced in a study of T cell repertoires in cytomegalovirus infection. TCRdb redid the calling of the reads with MiXCR, one entry per CDR3 protein. The table lists roughly 100,000 distinct CDR3 sequences, 16% of them singletons, with approximately 8% in the top ten. The sample consisted of PBMCs. The receptor source for this set is a human donor in good health (CMV status not recorded). Some clones in this sample may be carry-over from other donors' samples.

V gene TRBV30 combines with J gene TRBJ1-2, with D uncertain. This CDR3 has 17 amino acids. Trimming stripped 1 base from V and 3 bases from J, with 21 bases between. Germline lookup yields CDR1 GTSNPN and CDR2 SVGIG (reference sequence). The CDR3 bases are TGTGCCTGGAGTGGCGGGGTGGGGATCGGAACGTACTATGGCTACACCTTC. This codes for CAWSGGVGIGTYYGYTF. The complete variable domain, with remaining parts taken from reference TRBV30 and TRBJ1-2, reads SQTIHQWPATLVQPVGSPLSLECTVEGTSNPNLYWYRQAAGRGLQLLFYSVGIGQISSEVPQNLSASRPQDRQFILSSKKLLLSDSGFYLCAWSGGVGIGTYYGYTFGSGTRLTVV.

V usage is TRBV4-1 and J usage is TRBJ1-3, with no clear D. The CDR3 extends over 14 amino acids. CDR1 is MGHRA and CDR2 is YSYEKL in the germline V gene. The V gene lost 4 bases and the J gene lost 2 bases, with 9 bases spanning the gap. The CDR3 reads CASSRLGTGNTIYF. DNA of the CDR3: TGCGCCAGCAGCCGCCTAGGGACTGGAAACACCATATATTTT.

The rearrangement uses TRBV27 and TRBJ2-7, with a weak D call TRBD1 (6 bases). The CDR3 covers 16 residues. CDR1 is MNHEY and CDR2 is SMNVEV in the germline V gene (reference sequence). Trimming took 3 bases from V and 6 from J, leaving 21 bases between them. CDR3 protein: CASSFPGQGGIREQYF. The CDR3 coding sequence is TGTGCCAGCAGTTTTCCCGGACAAGGGGGAATCCGCGAGCAGTACTTC.